The 5 T cell receptor beta chains given below trace back to one sample, sequenced in a study of OX40 agonist ivuxolimab in advanced cancers. Sequencing was performed with immunoSEQ multiplex PCR; in TCRdb, only in-frame clones are kept and a portion is missing. The sample has about 40,000 clones; 80% to 90% are singletons. This specimen was CD4+ or CD8+ T cells sorted from blood, taken in a trial of the OX40 agonist ivuxolimab. The receptors shown here come from an adult with an advanced solid tumor such as melanoma, head and neck, liver or kidney cancer.

As regards this clone: One junction end does not reproduce the germline sequence, and a read error may be involved. This CDR3 is also generated by other DNA sequences in the sample. CDR3: CASTPKGLYSNQPQHF. The DNA of the CDR3 is TGCGCCAGCACCCCGAAGGGGCTATATAGCAATCAGCCTCAGCATTTT. The V gene is TRBV5-1, the J gene TRBJ1-5; possible D gene TRBD1, 5 bases. Per the germline V gene, CDR1 is SGHRS and CDR2 is YFSETQ. The CDR3 runs to 16 residues. Using reference TRBV5-1 and TRBJ1-5 for the parts outside the CDR3, the full variable domain is KAGVTQTPRYLIKTRGQQVTLSCSPISGHRSVSWYQQTPGQGLQFLFEYFSETQRNKGNFPGRFSGRQFSNSRSEMNVSTLELGDSALYLCASTPKGLYSNQPQHFGDGTRLSIL.

This chain connects TRBV7-9 to TRBJ1-4; TRBD1 is a possible D gene (5 bases). V gave up 3 bases and J gave up 11 bases, with 10 bases separating them. The CDR3 totals 12 residues. Per the germline V gene, CDR1 is SEHNR and CDR2 is FQNEAQ (reference sequence). CDR3 protein: CASSLGGDKLFF. CDR3 nucleotide sequence: TGTGCCAGCAGCTTGGGGGGGGACAAACTGTTTTTT.

By share, this clone counts as large. The rearrangement uses TRBV14 and TRBJ2-6; D ambiguous. Germline CDR1 SGHDN, CDR2 FVKESK. V lost 2 bases and J 4 bases, leaving 9 bases between the germline ends. The CDR3 contains 15 residues. The CDR3 sequence is CASSQKEAGANVLTF. CDR3 nucleotide sequence: TGTGCCAGCAGCCAAAAAGAGGCCGGGGCCAACGTCCTGACTTTC. The whole variable domain, filled in from reference TRBV14 and TRBJ2-6, reads EAGVTQFPSHSVIEKGQTVTLRCDPISGHDNLYWYRRVMGKEIKFLLHFVKESKQDESGMPNNRFLAERTGGTYSTLKVQPAELEDSGVYFCASSQKEAGANVLTFGAGSRLTVL.

This clone has just a few counts. The chain combines TRBV27 with TRBJ2-7; D remains ambiguous. The CDR3 is 13 amino acids. V was cut by 2 bases and J by 2 bases, with 7 bases left in between. The germline V gene has CDR1 MNHEY and CDR2 SMNVEV (reference sequence). Written as DNA, the CDR3 is TGTGCCAGCAGTTTAAGTGCGGCCTACGAGCAGTACTTC. It is translated as CASSLSAAYEQYF.

This clone was found once. This chain connects TRBV12-2 to TRBJ1-2; whether TRBD1, the table's D call, matches the DNA was not checked. TRBV12-2 represents a pseudogene. The CDR3 consists of 18 residues. This chain's CDR3 is CASRFGRCAPGAGYGYTF. CDR3 nucleotides: TGTGCAAGTCGCTTCGGGCGGTGTGCACCAGGGGCCGGGTATGGCTACACCTTC.